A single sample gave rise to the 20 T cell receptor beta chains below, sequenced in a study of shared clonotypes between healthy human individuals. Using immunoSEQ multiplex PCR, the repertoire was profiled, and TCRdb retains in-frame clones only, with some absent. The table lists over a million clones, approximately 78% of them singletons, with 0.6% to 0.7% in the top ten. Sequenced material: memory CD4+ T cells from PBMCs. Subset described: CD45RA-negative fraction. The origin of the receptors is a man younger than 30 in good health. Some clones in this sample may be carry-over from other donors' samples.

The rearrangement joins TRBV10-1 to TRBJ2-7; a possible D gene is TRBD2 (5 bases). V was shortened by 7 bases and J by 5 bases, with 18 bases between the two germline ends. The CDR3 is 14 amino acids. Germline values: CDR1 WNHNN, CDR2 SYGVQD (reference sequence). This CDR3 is CASTPRRGSDEQYF. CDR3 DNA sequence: TGCGCCAGCACCCCCCGGAGAGGGTCTGACGAGCAGTACTTC.

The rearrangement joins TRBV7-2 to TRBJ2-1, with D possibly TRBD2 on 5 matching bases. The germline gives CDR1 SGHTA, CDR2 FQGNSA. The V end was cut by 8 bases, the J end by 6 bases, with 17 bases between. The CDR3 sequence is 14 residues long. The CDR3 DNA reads TGTGCCAGCTTAGATAGGGAGAGCTTCAATGAGCAGTTCTTC. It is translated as CASLDRESFNEQFF.

The CDR3 loop reads CAWIPGTPAYNEQFF. CDR3 nucleotides: TGTGCCTGGATCCCTGGGACTCCTGCCTACAATGAGCAGTTCTTC. This chain joins TRBV30 and TRBJ2-1; possibly TRBD2 for D (6 bases). CDR1 is GTSNPN and CDR2 is SVGIG in the germline V gene (reference sequence). This CDR3 spans 15 amino acids. Trimming stripped 4 bases from V and 2 bases from J, with 15 bases between.

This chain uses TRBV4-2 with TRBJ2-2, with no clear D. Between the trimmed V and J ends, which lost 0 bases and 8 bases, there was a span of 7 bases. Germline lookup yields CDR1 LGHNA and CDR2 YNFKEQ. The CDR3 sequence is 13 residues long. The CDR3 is CASSQDRVGELFF. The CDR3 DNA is TGTGCCAGCAGCCAAGATCGGGTGGGGGAGCTGTTTTTT.

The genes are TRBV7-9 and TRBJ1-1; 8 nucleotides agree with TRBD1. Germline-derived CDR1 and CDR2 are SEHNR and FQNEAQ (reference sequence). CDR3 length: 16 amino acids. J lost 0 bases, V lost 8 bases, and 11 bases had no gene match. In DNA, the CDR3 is TGTGCCAGCGGGGGTAACAGGGGGGCCATGAACACTGAAGCTTTCTTT. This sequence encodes CASGGNRGAMNTEAFF.

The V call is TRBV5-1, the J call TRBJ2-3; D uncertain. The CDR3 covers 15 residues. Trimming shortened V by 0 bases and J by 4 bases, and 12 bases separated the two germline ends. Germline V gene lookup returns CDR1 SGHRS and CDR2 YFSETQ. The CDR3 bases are TGCGCCAGCAGCTTGGCTCTGGGTTCCCCAGATACGCAGTATTTT. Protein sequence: CASSLALGSPDTQYF.

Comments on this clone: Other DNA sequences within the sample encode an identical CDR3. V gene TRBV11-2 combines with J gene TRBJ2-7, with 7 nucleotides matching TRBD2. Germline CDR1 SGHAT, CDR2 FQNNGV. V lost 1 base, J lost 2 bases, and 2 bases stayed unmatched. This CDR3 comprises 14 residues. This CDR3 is CASSLVGGAYEQYF. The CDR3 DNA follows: TGTGCCAGCAGCTTAGTGGGAGGGGCCTACGAGCAGTACTTC.

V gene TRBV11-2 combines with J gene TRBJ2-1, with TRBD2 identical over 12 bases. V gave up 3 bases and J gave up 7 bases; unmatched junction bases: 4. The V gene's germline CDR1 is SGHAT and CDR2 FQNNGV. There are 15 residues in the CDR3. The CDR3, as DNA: TGTGCCAGCAGCTTCTCTAGCGGGAGGGAGAATGAGCAGTTCTTC. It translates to CASSFSSGRENEQFF.

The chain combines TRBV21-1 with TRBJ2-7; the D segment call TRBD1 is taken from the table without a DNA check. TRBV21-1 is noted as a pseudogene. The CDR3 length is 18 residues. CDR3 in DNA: TGTGCCAGCAGCAAAGAAACTCGAGACAGGGGTTTGGGGGACGAGCAGTACTTC. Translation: CASSKETRDRGLGDEQYF.

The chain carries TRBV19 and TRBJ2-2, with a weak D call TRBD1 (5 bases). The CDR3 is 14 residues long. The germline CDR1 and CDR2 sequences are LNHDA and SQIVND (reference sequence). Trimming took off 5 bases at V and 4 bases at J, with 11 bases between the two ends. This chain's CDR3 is CASSGQGGTGELFF. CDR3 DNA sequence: TGTGCCAGTAGTGGTCAGGGCGGCACCGGGGAGCTGTTTTTT.

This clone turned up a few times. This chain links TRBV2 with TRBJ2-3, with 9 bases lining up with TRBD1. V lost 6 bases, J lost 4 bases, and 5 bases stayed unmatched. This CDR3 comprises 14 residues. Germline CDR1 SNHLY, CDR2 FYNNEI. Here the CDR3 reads CASSGTGSPDTQYF. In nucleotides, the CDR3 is TGTGCCAGCAGCGGGACAGGGAGTCCAGATACGCAGTATTTT.

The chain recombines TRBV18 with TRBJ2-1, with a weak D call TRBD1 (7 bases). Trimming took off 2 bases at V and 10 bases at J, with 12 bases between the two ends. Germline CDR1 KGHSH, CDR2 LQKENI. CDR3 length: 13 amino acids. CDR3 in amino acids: CASSPYQGGEQFF. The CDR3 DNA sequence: TGTGCCAGCTCACCATACCAGGGGGGCGAGCAGTTCTTC.

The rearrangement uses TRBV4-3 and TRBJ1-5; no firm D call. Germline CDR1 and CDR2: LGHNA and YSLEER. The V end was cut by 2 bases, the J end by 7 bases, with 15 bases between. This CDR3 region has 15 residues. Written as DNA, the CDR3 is TGCGCCAGCAGCCAACTCGCATATCGGAGGCAGCCCCAGCATTTT. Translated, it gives CASSQLAYRRQPQHF.

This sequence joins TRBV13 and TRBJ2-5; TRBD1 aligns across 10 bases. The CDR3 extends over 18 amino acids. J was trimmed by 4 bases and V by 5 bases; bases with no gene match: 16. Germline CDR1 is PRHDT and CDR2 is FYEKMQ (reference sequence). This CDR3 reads CASSQYSTGGAGGETQYF. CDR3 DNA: TGTGCCAGCAGCCAATATTCGACAGGGGGCGCAGGAGGAGAGACCCAGTACTTC.

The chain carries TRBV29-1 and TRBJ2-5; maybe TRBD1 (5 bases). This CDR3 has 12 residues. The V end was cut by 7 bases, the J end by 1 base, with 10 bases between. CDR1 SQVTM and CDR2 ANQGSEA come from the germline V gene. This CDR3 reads CSASGPQETQYF. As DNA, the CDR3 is TGCAGCGCCTCAGGGCCCCAAGAGACCCAGTACTTC.

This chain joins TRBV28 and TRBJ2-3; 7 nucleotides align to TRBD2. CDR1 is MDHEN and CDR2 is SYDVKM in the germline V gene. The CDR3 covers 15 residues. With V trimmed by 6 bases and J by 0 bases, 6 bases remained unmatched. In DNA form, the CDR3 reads TGTGCCAGCAGGGATTCTAGCGGTAGCACAGATACGCAGTATTTT. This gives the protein CASRDSSGSTDTQYF.

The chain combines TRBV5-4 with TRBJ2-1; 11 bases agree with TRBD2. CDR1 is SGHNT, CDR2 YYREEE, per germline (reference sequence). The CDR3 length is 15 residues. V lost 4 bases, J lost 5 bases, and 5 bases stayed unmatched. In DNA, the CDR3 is TGTGCCAGCAGCAGTAGCGGGAGGGCCAACAATGAGCAGTTCTTC. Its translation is CASSSSGRANNEQFF.

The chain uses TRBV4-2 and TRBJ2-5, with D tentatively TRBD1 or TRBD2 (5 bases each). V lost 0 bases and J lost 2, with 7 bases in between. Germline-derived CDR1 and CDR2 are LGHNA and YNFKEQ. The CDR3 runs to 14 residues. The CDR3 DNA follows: TGTGCCAGCAGCCAAGACGGGGCACAAGAGACCCAGTACTTC. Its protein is CASSQDGAQETQYF.

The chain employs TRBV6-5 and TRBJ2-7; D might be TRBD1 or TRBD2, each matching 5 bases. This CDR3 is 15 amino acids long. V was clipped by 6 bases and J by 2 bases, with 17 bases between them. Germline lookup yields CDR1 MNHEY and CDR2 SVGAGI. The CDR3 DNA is TGTGCCAGCAGGACTACGCTACAGGTCCCCTACGAGCAGTACTTC. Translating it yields CASRTTLQVPYEQYF.

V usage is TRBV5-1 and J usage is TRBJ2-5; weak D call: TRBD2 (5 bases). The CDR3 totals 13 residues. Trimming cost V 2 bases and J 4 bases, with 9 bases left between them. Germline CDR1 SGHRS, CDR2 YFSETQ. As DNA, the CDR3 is TGCGCCAGCAGCTTAATAGGGAGAGAGACCCAGTACTTC. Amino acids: CASSLIGRETQYF.